The sequence of this T cell receptor beta chain was determined in a study of OX40 agonist ivuxolimab in advanced cancers. Study summary: Prior anti-PD-1, anti-PD-L1 or anti-CTLA-4 therapy did not bar entry, and around 39% had some. General observations from the study: Antigen specificity remained undetermined for the expanded peripheral T cells. Low normalized T-cell clonal expansion was also seen in some nonresponders.

As to this clone: The antigen remains unidentified.

This CDR3 region has 15 residues. V lost 0 bases and J lost 6; bases outside the gene matches: 6. The V gene's germline CDR1 is SGHNT and CDR2 YYREEE (reference sequence). Some clones are missing from TCRdb's copy, which holds only in-frame ones; the method was immunoSEQ multiplex PCR. The repertoire has under 90,000 clones, around 90% of them found once; the top ten carry about 1.8%. A history of autoimmune disease or systemic immunosuppression excluded patients. The chain couples TRBV5-4 to TRBJ2-7; 10 nucleotides line up with TRBD2. The receptor was derived from an adult with an advanced solid tumor such as melanoma, head and neck, liver or kidney cancer. Sequenced material: CD4+ or CD8+ T cells sorted from blood, taken in a trial of the OX40 agonist ivuxolimab. The CDR3 DNA sequence: TGTGCCAGCAGCTTGGGGCTAGCGGGAGTGCTCGAGCAGTACTTC. Translated: CASSLGLAGVLEQYF.